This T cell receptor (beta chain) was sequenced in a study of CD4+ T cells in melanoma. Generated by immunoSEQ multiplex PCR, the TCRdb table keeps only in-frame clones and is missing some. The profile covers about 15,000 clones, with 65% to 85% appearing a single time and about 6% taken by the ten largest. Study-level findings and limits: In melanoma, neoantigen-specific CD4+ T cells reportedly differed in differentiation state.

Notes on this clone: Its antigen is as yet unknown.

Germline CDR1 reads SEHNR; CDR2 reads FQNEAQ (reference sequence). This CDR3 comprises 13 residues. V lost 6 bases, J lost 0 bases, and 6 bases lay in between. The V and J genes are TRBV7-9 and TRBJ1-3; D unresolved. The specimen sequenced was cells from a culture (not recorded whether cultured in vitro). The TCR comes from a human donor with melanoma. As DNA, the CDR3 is TGTGCCAGCAGGAGCCTCTCTGGAAACACCATATATTTT. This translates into CASRSLSGNTIYF.